This T cell receptor (beta chain) originates from a study of CD8 T cells in Susac syndrome. Random hexamers served to reverse transcribe roughly 0.45 to 1 ug RNA. A multiplex approach, immunoSEQ multiplex PCR, amplified TCR beta CDR3 across 54 Vbeta and 13 Jbeta. TCRdb independently ran MiXCR on the immunoSEQ multiplex PCR reads; one entry per CDR3 protein. The table includes around 230,000 distinct CDR3 sequences, 95% detected once. General study findings and limits: Regarding the TCR sequencing and HLA analysis, the study admitted that a relatively small number of individuals were involved.

This CDR3 comprises 15 residues. V shed 3 bases, J shed 10 bases, and the junction held 9 bases outside the gene matches. Germline loops: CDR1 GTSNPN, CDR2 SVGIG (reference sequence). On this clonotype: The antigen is undetermined.

In blood CD8+ and CD4+ T cells, TCR beta underwent sequencing. This TCR was sampled from a human donor with multiple sclerosis. The V and J genes are TRBV30 and TRBJ2-1, with 13 bases lining up with TRBD2. The source material was CD4+ T cells from PBMCs. The CDR3 DNA reads as TGTGCCTGGAGACCCCCGGGACTAGCGGGATGGGAGCAGTTCTTC. It translates to CAWRPPGLAGWEQFF.